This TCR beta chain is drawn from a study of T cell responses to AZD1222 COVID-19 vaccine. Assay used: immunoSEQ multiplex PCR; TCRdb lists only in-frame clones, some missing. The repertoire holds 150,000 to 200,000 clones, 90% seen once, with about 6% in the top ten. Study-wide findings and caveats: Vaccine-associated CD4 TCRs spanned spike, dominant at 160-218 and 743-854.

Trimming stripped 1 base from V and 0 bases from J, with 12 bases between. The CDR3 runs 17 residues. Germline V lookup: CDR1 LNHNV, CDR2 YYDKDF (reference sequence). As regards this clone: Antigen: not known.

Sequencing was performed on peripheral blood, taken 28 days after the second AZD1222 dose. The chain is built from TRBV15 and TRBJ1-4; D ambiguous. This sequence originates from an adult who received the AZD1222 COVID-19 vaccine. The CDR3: CATSRAVRTATNEKLFF. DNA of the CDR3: TGTGCCACCAGCAGAGCGGTTAGGACCGCAACTAATGAAAAACTGTTTTTT.